This T cell receptor (beta chain) was captured by sequencing in a study of early T cells in non-severe SARS-CoV-2 infection. Study in general: The chains were unpaired, and the sequenced material was bulk RNA from unsorted whole blood. Findings of the study overall: VDJdb matching, biased toward anti-spike CD8 responses, missed private and CD4 specificities.

Per the germline V gene, CDR1 is SGHRS and CDR2 is YFSETQ. The V gene lost 1 base and the J gene lost 4 bases, with 5 bases spanning the gap. This CDR3 has 12 residues. This clonotype was counted between two and nine times. Its antigen is still unknown. Each single cDNA molecule received a unique molecular identifier. TCRdb ran MiXCR on the 5' RACE reads and lists one entry per CDR3 protein. The sample holds approximately 70,000 distinct CDR3 sequences; about 13% are singletons and the top ten take 5% to 5.5%. The chain joins TRBV5-1 to TRBJ1-2; the D gene is possibly TRBD1 (5 bases). Specimen: whole blood. The TCR originated in an adult who was a healthcare worker with PCR-confirmed SARS-CoV-2 infection or an uninfected control (not recorded which). This CDR3 is CASSLQGYGYTF. DNA for the CDR3: TGCGCCAGCAGCTTGCAGGGCTATGGCTACACCTTC.